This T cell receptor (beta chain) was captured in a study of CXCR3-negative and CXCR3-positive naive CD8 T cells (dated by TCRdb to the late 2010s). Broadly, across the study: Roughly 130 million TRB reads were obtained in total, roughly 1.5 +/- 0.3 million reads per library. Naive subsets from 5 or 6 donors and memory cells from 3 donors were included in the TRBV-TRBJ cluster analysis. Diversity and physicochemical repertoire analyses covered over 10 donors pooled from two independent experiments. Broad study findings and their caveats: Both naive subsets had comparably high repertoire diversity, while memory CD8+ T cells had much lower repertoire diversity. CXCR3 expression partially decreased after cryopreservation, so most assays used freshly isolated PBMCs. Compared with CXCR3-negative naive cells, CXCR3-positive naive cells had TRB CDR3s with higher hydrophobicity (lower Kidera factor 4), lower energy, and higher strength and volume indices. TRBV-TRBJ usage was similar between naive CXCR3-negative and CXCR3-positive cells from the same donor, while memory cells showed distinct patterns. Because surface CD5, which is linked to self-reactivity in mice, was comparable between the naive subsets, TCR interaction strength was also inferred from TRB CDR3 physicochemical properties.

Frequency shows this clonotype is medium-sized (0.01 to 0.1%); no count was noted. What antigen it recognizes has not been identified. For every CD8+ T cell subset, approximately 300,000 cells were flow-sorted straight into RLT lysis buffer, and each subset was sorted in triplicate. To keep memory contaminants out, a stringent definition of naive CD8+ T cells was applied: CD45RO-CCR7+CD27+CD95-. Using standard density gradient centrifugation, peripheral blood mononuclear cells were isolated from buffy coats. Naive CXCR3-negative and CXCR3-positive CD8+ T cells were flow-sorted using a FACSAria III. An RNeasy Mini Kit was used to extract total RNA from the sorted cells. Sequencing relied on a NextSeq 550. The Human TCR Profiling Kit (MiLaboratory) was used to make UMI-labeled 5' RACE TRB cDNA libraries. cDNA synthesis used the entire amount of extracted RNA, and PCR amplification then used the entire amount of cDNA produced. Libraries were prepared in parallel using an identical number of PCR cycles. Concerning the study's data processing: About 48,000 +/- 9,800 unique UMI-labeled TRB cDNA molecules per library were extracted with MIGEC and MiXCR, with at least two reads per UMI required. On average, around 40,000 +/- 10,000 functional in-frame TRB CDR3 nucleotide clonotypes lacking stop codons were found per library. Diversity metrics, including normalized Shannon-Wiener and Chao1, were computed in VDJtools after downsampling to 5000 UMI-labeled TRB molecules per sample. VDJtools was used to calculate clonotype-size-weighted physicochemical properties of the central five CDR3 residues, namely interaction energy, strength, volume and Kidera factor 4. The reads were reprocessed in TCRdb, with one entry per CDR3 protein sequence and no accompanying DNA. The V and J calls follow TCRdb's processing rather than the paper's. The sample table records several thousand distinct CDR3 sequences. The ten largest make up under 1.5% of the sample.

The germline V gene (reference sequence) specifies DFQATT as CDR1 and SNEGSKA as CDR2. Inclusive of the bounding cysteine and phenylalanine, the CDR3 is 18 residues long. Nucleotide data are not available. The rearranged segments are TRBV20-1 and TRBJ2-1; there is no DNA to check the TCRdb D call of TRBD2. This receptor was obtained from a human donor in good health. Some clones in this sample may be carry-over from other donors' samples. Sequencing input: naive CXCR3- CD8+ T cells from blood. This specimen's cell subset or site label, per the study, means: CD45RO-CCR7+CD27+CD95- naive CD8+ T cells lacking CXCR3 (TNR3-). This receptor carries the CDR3 CSASGGLAGGATVGEQFF.